These 13 T cell receptor beta chains were all obtained from the same sample, sequenced in a study of blood T cells in healthy people across ages. Then a second PCR, running roughly 7 to 11 cycles, was carried out with a sample-barcoded 5' primer and a J-beta primer mix. One entry per CDR3 protein, called by TCRdb with MiXCR from the 5' RACE reads. This sample yields more than 1,000,000 distinct CDR3 sequences, of which about 25% are seen a single time; 0.65% to 0.75% belongs to the top ten. These data also featured in a second study, about T cells of mothers and their children.

The sample taken for sequencing was blood. Source of these receptors: a girl aged 2-9 years in good health.

The V gene is TRBV5-6, the J gene TRBJ2-1, with 9 bases matching TRBD2. Germline V gene lookup returns CDR1 SGHDT and CDR2 YYEEEE. V dropped 2 bases and J dropped 4; count of bases not matched to a gene: 10. CDR3 length: 17 amino acids. This CDR3 is CASSLTDLAGLYNEQFF. CDR3 nucleotide sequence: TGTGCCAGCAGCTTAACAGATCTAGCGGGGCTATACAATGAGCAGTTCTTC.

Only one count was recorded for this clonotype. The rearrangement uses TRBV7-3 and TRBJ2-5; TRBD1 aligns across 7 bases. V was clipped by 5 bases and J by 1 base; unmatched bases: 7. CDR1 and CDR2 from the germline V gene are SGHTA and FQGTGA. This CDR3 spans 15 amino acids. CDR3 nucleotide sequence: TGTGCCAGCAGCGCCGGGACAGCGATCCAAGAGACCCAGTACTTC. The encoded protein is CASSAGTAIQETQYF.

CDR3 in DNA: TGTGCCAGCAGCATTCCGGGACAGATCCAGTTCTTC. It is translated as CASSIPGQIQFF. The genes are TRBV7-2 and TRBJ2-1; 7 nucleotides agree with TRBD1. Germline V lookup: CDR1 SGHTA, CDR2 FQGNSA. With 5 bases clipped from V and 13 bases from J, the junction kept 8 bases outside the gene matches. The CDR3 extends over 12 amino acids.

This rearrangement joins TRBV28 to TRBJ1-3; a possible D gene is TRBD1 (6 bases). The V and J ends lost 3 bases and 2 bases respectively, with 8 bases between them. Germline V gives CDR1 MDHEN, CDR2 SYDVKM. The length of the CDR3 is 14 residues. For the CDR3, the DNA is TGTGCCAGCAGTTTTAGGGGGACTGGAAACACCATATATTTT. Protein: CASSFRGTGNTIYF.

The rearrangement links TRBV10-3 to TRBJ2-5, with D maybe TRBD2 (6 bases). Germline CDR1 reads ENHRY; CDR2 reads SYGVKD. V was clipped by 10 bases and J by 3 bases, with 18 bases between them. The CDR3 has 14 residues. CDR3: CATQRAAEEETQYF. CDR3 sequence (DNA): TGTGCCACTCAGCGGGCCGCGGAGGAAGAGACCCAGTACTTC.

This chain connects TRBV1 to TRBJ2-3. TRBV1 corresponds to a pseudogene. This CDR3 has 11 residues. For the CDR3, the DNA is TGCACCAGCAGCCAACCAGATACGCAGTATTTT. It translates to CTSSQPDTQYF.

This clonotype was counted a few times. This sequence joins TRBV7-2 and TRBJ1-5, with D possibly being TRBD1 (5 bases). V gave up 3 bases and J gave up 0 bases, with 12 bases separating them. The CDR3 covers 16 residues. Per germline, CDR1 SGHTA and CDR2 FQGNSA. CDR3 nucleotide sequence: TGTGCCAGCAGCTTTACTGGGGGGAATAGCAATCAGCCCCAGCATTTT. This encodes CASSFTGGNSNQPQHF.

V usage is TRBV29-1 and J usage is TRBJ1-2; D ambiguous. CDR1 SQVTM and CDR2 ANQGSEA come from the germline V gene. Trimming took off 8 bases at V and 7 bases at J, with 17 bases between the two ends. There are 12 residues in the CDR3. The CDR3 nucleotides are TGCAGCTTCCCTGGGAGATTCGGTGGCTACACCTTC. Translated, it gives CSFPGRFGGYTF.

The chain carries TRBV28 and TRBJ1-4; maybe TRBD1 (5 bases). V was clipped by 6 bases and J by 8 bases, with 19 bases between them. The CDR3 covers 15 residues. In germline, CDR1 is MDHEN, CDR2 SYDVKM. The CDR3 DNA reads as TGTGCCAGCAGGACCCACGGGGCACGAACAGAAAAACTGTTTTTT. This codes for CASRTHGARTEKLFF.

CDR3 nucleotides: TGTGCCAGTAGCATCGCGGGGGGGACGCCAGAGACCCAGTACTTC. Amino acid sequence: CASSIAGGTPETQYF. The chain joins TRBV19 to TRBJ2-5; 9 positions match TRBD2. Germline loops: CDR1 LNHDA, CDR2 SQIVND (reference sequence). CDR3 length equals 15 residues. J gave up 4 bases and V 6 bases, and 9 bases lay outside the gene matches.

This clonotype came up a few times. The chain employs TRBV24-1 and TRBJ2-5; D possibly uses TRBD1 or TRBD2 (5 bases each). Germline-derived CDR1 and CDR2 are KGHDR and SFDVKD. This CDR3 has 17 residues. The V and J ends lost 4 bases and 5 bases respectively, with 22 bases between them. CDR3 sequence reads: CATSDLFGEPEGETQYF. CDR3 in DNA: TGTGCCACCAGTGACCTCTTTGGAGAGCCCGAGGGGGAGACCCAGTACTTC.

The chain combines TRBV4-1 with TRBJ1-6; 8 nucleotides agree with TRBD1. J was trimmed by 2 bases and V by 3 bases; bases with no gene match: 3. CDR1 and CDR2 (germline): MGHRA, YSYEKL. The CDR3 runs to 16 residues. CDR3 sequence reads: CASSQGQATYNSPLHF. Written as DNA, the CDR3 is TGCGCCAGCAGCCAGGGACAGGCAACCTATAATTCACCCCTCCACTTT.

This clonotype was detected a few times. J is TRBJ2-5 and V is TRBV7-2; D is perhaps TRBD2 (6 bases). The DNA matches TRBJ2-7 better at its end, which makes the J call doubtful. The germline gives CDR1 SGHTA, CDR2 FQGNSA. CDR3 size: 14 residues. DNA for the CDR3: TGTGCCAGCAGCCACGGGACTGCGGTCTACGAGCAGTACTTC. This sequence encodes CASSHGTAVYEQYF.